This TCR beta chain was recovered during a study of response to subunit inactivated influenza vaccine. J lost 2 bases, V lost 7 bases, and 7 bases had no gene match. CDR3 length equals 14 residues. Per the germline V gene, CDR1 is MNHEY and CDR2 is SVGEGT. TCRdb passed the RT-PCR reads through MiXCR, listing each CDR3 protein once. The table has 550,000 to 800,000 distinct CDR3 sequences, 15% to 17% seen once. The sequence was collected from a man over 45 who received an inactivated influenza vaccine. The sequences come from PBMCs from blood, collected 11 to 12 days after vaccination. V usage is TRBV6-2 or TRBV6-3 and J usage is TRBJ2-7; 8 nucleotides match TRBD2. CDR3 loop: CASTSIAGPYEQYF. The CDR3 bases are TGTGCCAGCACTTCCATAGCGGGACCCTACGAGCAGTACTTC.